The present T cell receptor (beta chain) was sequenced within a study of blood T cell repertoires in COVID-19. Study-level background: PBMCs, B-cell-depleted T cells, or T cells were the source of the cDNA or gDNA that made up the material.

Assay: immunoSEQ multiplex PCR; the TCRdb copy retains only in-frame clones and omits some. Here the sample spans almost 100,000 clones, around nine tenths being singletons. The CDR3 has 14 residues. CDR1 is GTSNPN and CDR2 is SVGIG in the germline V gene (reference sequence). V shed 0 bases and J shed 8 bases, with 16 bases lying between them. Sample: peripheral blood. The receptor was derived from a man aged 50 or older with acute or convalescent COVID-19. This chain connects TRBV30 to TRBJ1-2; D unresolved. CDR3 sequence: CAWSVLVTSAGYTF. In DNA form, the CDR3 reads TGTGCCTGGAGTGTACTTGTGACATCGGCCGGCTACACCTTC.